This T cell receptor (beta chain) was identified during a study of neurological immune-mediated disorders. Findings and caveats of the study: Multiple sclerosis, the disease with the least TCR clonal expansion, fell below healthy controls, whereas HTLV-1-associated myelopathy showed the most.

2 million PBMCs stored at -80 C were the source of the unsorted libraries. It was by 5'RACE with 10-nucleotide random UMIs that the cDNA was made. Every sequencing run drew on 15-18 subjects and yielded over 190 million TCR-beta sequences. A single record per CDR3 protein comes from TCRdb applying MiXCR to the 5' RACE reads. Of tens of thousands of distinct CDR3 sequences in the sample, just over 2.5% were seen once. There are many counts of this clonotype. Its target is not known. This TCR was sampled from a woman aged 30 to 39 with multiple sclerosis. Specimen: PBMCs.

CDR3 residues: CASSLVGGGPDEQFF. The CDR3 nucleotides read TGCGCCAGCAGCTTGGTCGGGGGGGGGCCGGATGAGCAGTTCTTC. The V call is TRBV5-1, the J call TRBJ2-1; 8 nucleotides match TRBD2. Germline CDR1 and CDR2: SGHRS and YFSETQ. CDR3 size: 15 residues. V shed 0 bases, J shed 8 bases, and the junction held 7 bases outside the gene matches.